This T cell receptor beta chain was sequenced for a study of shared T cell receptors in the human thymus. Libraries were prepared by immunoSEQ multiplex PCR; TCRdb keeps only in-frame clonotypes and omits some of them. The sample carries about 540,000 clones, more than 75% recorded once. The sample also formed part of further work on human thymus T cells. That work contributes: Resections were taken during corrective heart surgery, and the thymus tissue came from these.

The TCR comes from a boy under three years old with a congenital heart defect. Sequenced sample: thymocytes.

The CDR3 is CASSDGTGNIYEQYF. For the CDR3, the DNA is TGTGCCAGCAGTGATGGGACAGGGAATATCTACGAGCAGTACTTC. The chain combines TRBV25-1 with TRBJ2-7, with TRBD1 matching 9 bases. The CDR3 is made up of 15 amino acids. CDR1 and CDR2 from the germline V gene are MGHDK and SYGVNS. The V segment lost 3 bases and the J segment 3 bases; nucleotides outside the gene matches: 6.